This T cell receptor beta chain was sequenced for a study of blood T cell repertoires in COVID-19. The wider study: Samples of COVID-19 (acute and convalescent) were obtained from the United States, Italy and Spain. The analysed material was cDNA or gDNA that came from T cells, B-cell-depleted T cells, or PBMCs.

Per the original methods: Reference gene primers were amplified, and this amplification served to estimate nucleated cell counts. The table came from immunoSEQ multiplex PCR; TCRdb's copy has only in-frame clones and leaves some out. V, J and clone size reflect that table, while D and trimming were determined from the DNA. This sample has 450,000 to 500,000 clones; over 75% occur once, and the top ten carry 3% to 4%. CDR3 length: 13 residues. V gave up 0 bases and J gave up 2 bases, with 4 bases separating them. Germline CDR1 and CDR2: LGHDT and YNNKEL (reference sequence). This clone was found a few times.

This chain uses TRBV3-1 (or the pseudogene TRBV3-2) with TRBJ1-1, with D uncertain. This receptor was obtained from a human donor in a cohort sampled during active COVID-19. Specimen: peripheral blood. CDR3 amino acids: CASSQDSNTEAFF. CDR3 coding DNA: TGTGCCAGCAGCCAAGATAGCAACACTGAAGCTTTCTTT.